The sequence of this T cell receptor beta chain was determined in a study of shared clonotypes between healthy human individuals. The CDR3 has 17 amino acids. CDR1 and CDR2 from the germline V gene are SGHTA and FQGNSA. The ends were cut back, 4 bases at V and 0 bases at J, with 16 bases in the middle. Data came from immunoSEQ multiplex PCR; TCRdb stores just in-frame clones and leaves some out. The data hold more than 150,000 clones, with over 50% observed a single time. The sequence was obtained from a man aged 25-45 years in good health. Sequencing was performed on memory CD4+ T cells sorted from blood. Subset meaning: CD45RA-negative fraction. V usage is TRBV7-2 and J usage is TRBJ1-3; the D gene is possibly TRBD1 (5 bases). The CDR3 nucleotides are TGTGCCAGCAGCTCCTCACAGGCGACTCTCTCTGGAAACACCATATATTTT. Translated, it gives CASSSSQATLSGNTIYF.